One sample yielded the 13 T cell receptor beta chains listed below, sequenced in a study of T-cell memory formation after mild COVID-19. TCRdb reanalysed the 5' RACE reads using MiXCR and keeps one entry per CDR3 protein. The sample has approximately 51,000 distinct CDR3 sequences; 9.3% are singletons. The sequenced material came from PBMCs or a T cell subset sorted from them (not recorded which). These receptors were obtained from an adult woman who had mild COVID-19 (a few samples of this study predate the infection). Cell type and time point are not known.

The chain couples TRBV4-2 to TRBJ2-5; D is unresolved. Germline V gene data show CDR1 as LGHNA and CDR2 as YNFKEQ. This CDR3 has 14 residues. V lost 4 bases and J lost 3, with 12 bases in between. CDR3 residues: CASSPPGREETQYF. The CDR3 nucleotides read TGTGCCAGCAGCCCTCCTGGCCGAGAAGAGACCCAGTACTTC.

In its sample, this clonotype was seen a few times. The CDR3 DNA reads as TGCAGCGTTTTATCCGGACAGGGAGGAGGCGGCTACACCTTC. This sequence encodes CSVLSGQGGGGYTF. The V gene is TRBV29-1, the J gene TRBJ1-2; 8 nucleotides line up with TRBD1. CDR1 SQVTM and CDR2 ANQGSEA come from the germline V gene. There are 14 residues in the CDR3. V was clipped by 5 bases and J by 8 bases; unmatched bases: 13. The full variable domain, in which reference TRBV29-1 and TRBJ1-2 provide the parts outside the CDR3, is SAVISQKPSRDICQRGTSLTIQCQVDSQVTMMFWYRQQPGQSLTLIATANQGSEATYESGFVIDKFPISRPNLTFSTLTVSNMSPEDSSIYLCSVLSGQGGGGYTFGSGTRLTVV.

This clonotype was counted between two and nine times. The chain has TRBV14 and TRBJ2-3, with TRBD2 as a possible D gene (6 bases). The germline gives CDR1 SGHDN, CDR2 FVKESK. There are 16 residues in the CDR3. The V end was cut by 4 bases, the J end by 2 bases, with 16 bases between. The CDR3 DNA reads TGTGCCAGCAGCCTGATTGTGGGAGGACTCACAGATACGCAGTATTTT. This codes for CASSLIVGGLTDTQYF.

The CDR3 sequence: CAWSFWSSTYNEQFF. Written as DNA, the CDR3 is TGTGCCTGGAGTTTCTGGAGCTCAACCTACAATGAGCAGTTCTTC. The chain carries TRBV30 and TRBJ2-1; D gene ambiguous. Germline V CDR1 and CDR2: GTSNPN, SVGIG (reference sequence). This CDR3 has 15 residues. Trimming removed 2 bases at V and 2 bases at J, with 13 bases between.

The V call is TRBV7-3, the J call TRBJ2-7; a possible D gene is TRBD2 (6 bases). V lost 5 bases, J lost 9 bases, and 17 bases lay in between. In germline, CDR1 is SGHTA, CDR2 FQGTGA. The CDR3 runs 13 residues. The CDR3 DNA reads as TGTGCCAGCAGCGAAGCGGGCGGCCTTGGGCAGTACTTC. Encoded protein: CASSEAGGLGQYF. Full variable domain (rest looked up from reference TRBV7-3 and TRBJ2-7): GAGVSQTPSNKVTEKGKYVELRCDPISGHTALYWYRQSLGQGPEFLIYFQGTGAADDSGLPNDRFFAVRPEGSVSTLKIQRTERGDSAVYLCASSEAGGLGQYFGPGTRLTVT.

This clonotype ranks as medium-sized (0.01 to 0.1%). The chain carries TRBV7-2 and TRBJ2-5; 13 positions match TRBD2. The germline V gene encodes CDR1 SGHTA and CDR2 FQGNSA. The junction had 7 bases not matched to a gene; V was cut back by 4 bases and J by 2 bases. This CDR3 is 17 amino acids long. The CDR3 here is CASSWGGLAGIQETQYF. CDR3 bases: TGTGCCAGCAGCTGGGGGGGACTAGCGGGAATACAAGAGACCCAGTACTTC.

The V call is TRBV30, the J call TRBJ2-3; D not resolved. The germline V gene encodes CDR1 GTSNPN and CDR2 SVGIG (reference sequence). This CDR3 contains 13 residues. With 5 bases removed from V and 2 bases from J, the gap between germline ends came to 11 bases. CDR3 in amino acids: CAWQTGFTDTQYF. The CDR3 nucleotides read TGTGCCTGGCAGACTGGGTTCACAGATACGCAGTATTTT.

This chain uses TRBV19 with TRBJ2-6; TRBD1 is a possible D gene (5 bases). Germline CDR1 LNHDA, CDR2 SQIVND (reference sequence). The CDR3 is 14 amino acids. CDR3 residues: CGGQVDSGANVLTF. CDR3 DNA sequence: TGTGGAGGACAAGTCGACTCTGGGGCCAACGTCCTGACTTTC.

The sample holds a few counts of this clonotype. The chain joins TRBV2 to TRBJ1-2; tentatively, D is TRBD1 (6 bases). The CDR3 is 13 amino acids. Trimming cost V 3 bases and J 4 bases, with 9 bases left between them. Germline V gives CDR1 SNHLY, CDR2 FYNNEI. CDR3 residues: CASSENRAYGYTF. As DNA, the CDR3 is TGTGCCAGCAGTGAGAACAGGGCCTATGGCTACACCTTC.

The CDR3 sequence is CATSRDRAGGEQYF. CDR3 nucleotide sequence: TGTGCCACCAGCAGAGATCGGGCGGGAGGAGAGCAGTACTTC. The chain uses TRBV15 and TRBJ2-7; 8 bases line up with TRBD2. The germline CDR1 and CDR2 sequences are LNHNV and YYDKDF (reference sequence). The CDR3 covers 14 residues. The trim removed 0 bases at V and 7 bases at J, leaving 5 bases unmatched.

This clonotype was counted only a few times. This rearrangement joins TRBV18 to TRBJ1-1, with D hard to call. Germline V lookup: CDR1 KGHSH, CDR2 LQKENI. Trimming removed 5 bases from V and 3 bases from J, with 13 bases in between. The CDR3 is made up of 14 amino acids. CDR3 in amino acids: CASSTMKADTEAFF. As DNA, the CDR3 is TGTGCCAGCTCAACGATGAAGGCTGACACTGAAGCTTTCTTT.

This clonotype was seen only a few times. V usage is TRBV7-3 and J usage is TRBJ2-5, with D perhaps matching TRBD2 (6 bases). V dropped 5 bases and J dropped 2 bases, with 15 bases sitting between them. The CDR3 consists of 15 residues. CDR1 and CDR2 (germline): SGHTA, FQGTGA. The CDR3 region is CASSPSLGGQETQYF. In DNA form, the CDR3 reads TGTGCCAGCAGCCCCTCTTTGGGGGGTCAAGAGACCCAGTACTTC.

The CDR3 nucleotides are TGTGCCAGCAGCGAGACCGCTAAGAGGTCACCCCTCCACTTT. The encoded protein is CASSETAKRSPLHF. The chain has TRBV7-9 and TRBJ1-6, with no clear D. CDR1 and CDR2 from the germline V gene are SEHNR and FQNEAQ (reference sequence). This CDR3 comprises 14 residues. Trimming cost V 5 bases and J 10 bases, with 15 bases left between them.